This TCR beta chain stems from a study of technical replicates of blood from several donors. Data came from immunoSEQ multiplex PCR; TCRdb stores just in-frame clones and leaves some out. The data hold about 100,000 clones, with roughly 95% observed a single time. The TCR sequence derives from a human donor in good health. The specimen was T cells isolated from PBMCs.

The CDR3 protein is CASSVQSSGANVLTF. The CDR3 DNA reads TGTGCCAGTAGTGTACAGAGCTCTGGGGCCAACGTCCTGACTTTC. The chain joins TRBV19 to TRBJ2-6; D is unresolved. This CDR3 contains 15 residues. V lost 5 bases and J 0 bases, leaving 8 bases between the germline ends. CDR1 LNHDA and CDR2 SQIVND come from the germline V gene (reference sequence). The complete variable domain, with remaining parts taken from reference TRBV19 and TRBJ2-6, reads DGGITQSPKYLFRKEGQNVTLSCEQNLNHDAMYWYRQDPGQGLRLIYYSQIVNDFQKGDIAEGYSVSREKKESFPLTVTSAQKNPTAFYLCASSVQSSGANVLTFGAGSRLTVL.